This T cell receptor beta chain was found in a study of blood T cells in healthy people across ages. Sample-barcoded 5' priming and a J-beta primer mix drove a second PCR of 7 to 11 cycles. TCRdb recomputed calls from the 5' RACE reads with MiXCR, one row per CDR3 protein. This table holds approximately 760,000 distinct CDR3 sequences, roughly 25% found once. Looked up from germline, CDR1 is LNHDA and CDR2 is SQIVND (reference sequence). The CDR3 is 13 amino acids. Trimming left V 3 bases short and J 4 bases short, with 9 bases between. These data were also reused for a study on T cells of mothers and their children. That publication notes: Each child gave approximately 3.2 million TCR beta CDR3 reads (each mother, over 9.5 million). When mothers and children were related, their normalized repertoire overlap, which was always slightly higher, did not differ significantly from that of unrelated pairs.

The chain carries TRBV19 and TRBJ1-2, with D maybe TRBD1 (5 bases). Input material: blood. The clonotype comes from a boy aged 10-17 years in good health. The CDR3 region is CASSITRVYGYTF. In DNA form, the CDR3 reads TGTGCCAGTAGTATTACCAGGGTCTATGGCTACACCTTC.